The 3 T cell receptor beta chains below all came from one sample that was sequenced in a study of early T cells in non-severe SARS-CoV-2 infection (dated by TCRdb to the early 2020s). The library came from 5' RACE. Sequencing was performed on a NextSeq 500. In TCRdb, the public reads were trimmed at Q25 with fastp and aligned with MiXCR, with productive beta chains retained. Entries that share a CDR3 protein sequence are merged under the most common genes and DNA. The sample table contains 25,000 to 30,000 distinct CDR3 sequences; only one count was recorded for about 4% of them. The ten largest clones take up about 4.2% of the sample. The sequencing input was whole blood. These receptors originate from an adult who was a healthcare worker with PCR-confirmed SARS-CoV-2 infection or an uninfected control (not recorded which).

The CDR3 DNA sequence: TGCAGTGCTAGAGAGCAGGGGGCAGCCAAAAACATTCAGTACTTC. Residues: CSAREQGAAKNIQYF. V is TRBV20-1 and J is TRBJ2-4; 8 bases align to TRBD1. This CDR3 is built from 15 residues. V lost 0 bases, J lost 0 bases, and 1 base stayed unmatched. Germline CDR1 is DFQATT and CDR2 is SNEGSKA (reference sequence).

This clonotype was counted at least ten times. The chain combines TRBV20-1 with TRBJ2-5; tentative D call: TRBD1 (6 bases). This CDR3 has 12 amino acids. V shed 6 bases and J shed 5 bases, with 13 bases lying between them. CDR1 is DFQATT, CDR2 SNEGSKA, per germline (reference sequence). The CDR3 DNA follows: TGCAGTGCGTTACAGGGTCGCGAGACCCAGTACTTC. This sequence encodes CSALQGRETQYF.

This clonotype was detected ten times or more. The chain recombines TRBV19 with TRBJ1-2; D uncertain. The CDR3 sequence is 12 residues long. The germline gives CDR1 LNHDA, CDR2 SQIVND (reference sequence). The V gene lost 7 bases and the J gene lost 2 bases, with 8 bases spanning the gap. CDR3 in DNA: TGTGCCAGTAAGAACCCCAACTATGGCTACACCTTC. As protein: CASKNPNYGYTF.